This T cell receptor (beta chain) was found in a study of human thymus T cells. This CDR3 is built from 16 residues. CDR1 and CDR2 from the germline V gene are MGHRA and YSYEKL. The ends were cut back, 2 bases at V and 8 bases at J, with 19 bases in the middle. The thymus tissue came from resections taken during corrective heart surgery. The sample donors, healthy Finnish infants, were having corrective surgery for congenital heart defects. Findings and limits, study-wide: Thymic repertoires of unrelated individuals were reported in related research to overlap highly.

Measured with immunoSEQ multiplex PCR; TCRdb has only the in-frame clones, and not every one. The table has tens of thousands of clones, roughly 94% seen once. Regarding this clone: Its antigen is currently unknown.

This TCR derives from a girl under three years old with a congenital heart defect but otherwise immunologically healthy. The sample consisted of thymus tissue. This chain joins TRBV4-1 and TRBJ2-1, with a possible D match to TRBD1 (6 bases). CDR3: CASSQLRGSGDYEQFF. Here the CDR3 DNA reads TGCGCCAGCAGCCAACTTAGGGGGAGTGGTGACTATGAGCAGTTCTTC.